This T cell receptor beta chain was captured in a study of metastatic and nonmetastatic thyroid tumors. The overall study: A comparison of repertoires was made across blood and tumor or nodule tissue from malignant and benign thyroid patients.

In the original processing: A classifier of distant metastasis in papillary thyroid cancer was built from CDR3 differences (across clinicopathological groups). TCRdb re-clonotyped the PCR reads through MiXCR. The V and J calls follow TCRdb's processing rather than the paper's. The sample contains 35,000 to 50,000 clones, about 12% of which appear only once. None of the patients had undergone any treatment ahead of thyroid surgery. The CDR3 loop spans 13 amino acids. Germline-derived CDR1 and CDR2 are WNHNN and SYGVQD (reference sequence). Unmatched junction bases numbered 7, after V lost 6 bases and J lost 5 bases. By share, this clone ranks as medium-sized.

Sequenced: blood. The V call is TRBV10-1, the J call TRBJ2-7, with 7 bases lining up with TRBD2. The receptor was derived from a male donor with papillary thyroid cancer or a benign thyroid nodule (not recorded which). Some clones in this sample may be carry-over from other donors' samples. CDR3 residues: CASSGRPDDEQYF. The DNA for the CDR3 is TGCGCCAGCAGCGGGAGGCCGGACGACGAGCAGTACTTC.